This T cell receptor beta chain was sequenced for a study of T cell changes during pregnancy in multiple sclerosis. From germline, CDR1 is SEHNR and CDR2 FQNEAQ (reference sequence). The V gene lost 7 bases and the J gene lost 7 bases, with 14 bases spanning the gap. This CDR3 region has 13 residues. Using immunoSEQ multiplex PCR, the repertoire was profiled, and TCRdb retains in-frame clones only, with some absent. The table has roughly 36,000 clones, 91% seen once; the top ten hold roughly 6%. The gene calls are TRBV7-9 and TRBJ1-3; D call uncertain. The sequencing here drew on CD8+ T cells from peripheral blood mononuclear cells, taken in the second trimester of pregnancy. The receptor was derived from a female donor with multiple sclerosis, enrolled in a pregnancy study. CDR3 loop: CASTRTEANTIYF. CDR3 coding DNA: TGTGCCAGCACCCGGACTGAGGCGAACACCATATATTTT.